The 10 T cell receptor beta chains presented below share a single source sample, sequenced in a study of vaccination effects on CD4 cells after COVID-19. TCRdb's copy holds only in-frame clones and misses some; the assay was immunoSEQ multiplex PCR. Of over 45,000 clones in the sample, 70% were seen once. ViraFEST expansion of antigen-specific CD4+ T cells with viral peptide pools preceded sequencing. Following an approximately eleven-day culture, CD4+ T cells were purified. Nobody among the vaccine recipients had prior SARS-CoV-2 infection (nucleocapsid antibodies were negative). Their specific antigens are unknown. Sequencing was performed on CD4+ T cells from PBMCs cultured with SARS-CoV-2 spike peptides, taken before COVID-19 vaccination. Every receptor here comes from a human donor who received a COVID-19 vaccine.

In this sample, this clone turned up a few times. The chain links TRBV19 to TRBJ1-2; 7 nucleotides align to TRBD1. The CDR3 is made up of 13 amino acids. Germline trimming cut 3 bases from V and 3 bases from J; bases unmatched to any gene: 1. Germline V gene lookup returns CDR1 LNHDA and CDR2 SQIVND (reference sequence). CDR3 bases: TGTGCCAGTAGTATGGACAGGTACTATGGCTACACCTTC. It translates to CASSMDRYYGYTF.

Only one count was recorded for this clone. The chain joins TRBV3-1 (or the pseudogene TRBV3-2) to TRBJ2-7; D gene uncertain. V gave up 1 base and J gave up 0 bases, with 4 bases separating them. Germline assignment: CDR1 LGHDT and CDR2 YNNKEL (reference sequence). This CDR3 is built from 13 residues. In nucleotides, the CDR3 is TGTGCCAGCAGCCAAGGATTCTCCTACGAGCAGTACTTC. Its protein is CASSQGFSYEQYF.

This rearrangement joins TRBV5-1 to TRBJ1-2; tentative D call: TRBD1 (5 bases). V lost 2 bases and J lost 2, with 7 bases in between. Per the germline V gene, CDR1 is SGHRS and CDR2 is YFSETQ. CDR3 size: 13 residues. Here the CDR3 reads CASSFQGNYGYTF. CDR3 bases: TGCGCCAGCAGCTTTCAGGGAAACTATGGCTACACCTTC.

This clone has just one count. The chain recombines TRBV6-5 with TRBJ2-5; D assignment may be TRBD1 or TRBD2 (5 bases each). This CDR3 spans 14 amino acids. CDR1 is MNHEY, CDR2 SVGAGI, per germline. V was shortened by 4 bases and J by 3 bases, with 12 bases between the two germline ends. The CDR3: CASSSWGSEETQYF. The CDR3, as DNA: TGTGCCAGCAGTTCATGGGGGTCGGAAGAGACCCAGTACTTC.

This clone was seen more than once but under ten times. The chain has TRBV7-2 and TRBJ1-5; a weak D match, TRBD1 (5 bases). The CDR3 is made up of 16 amino acids. Germline CDR1 and CDR2: SGHTA and FQGNSA. Trimming removed 4 bases from V and 2 bases from J, with 15 bases in between. CDR3 nucleotides: TGTGCCAGCAGCTCAAGGGTTCTAGGGGGCAATCAGCCCCAGCATTTT. Its translation: CASSSRVLGGNQPQHF.

The chain employs TRBV10-3 and TRBJ2-3, with a weak D call TRBD1 (6 bases). Germline V CDR1 and CDR2: ENHRY, SYGVKD. V was shortened by 7 bases and J by 0 bases, with 14 bases between the two germline ends. The CDR3 is made up of 15 amino acids. The DNA of the CDR3 is TGTGCCATCACTACCGGGACAAAAAGCACAGATACGCAGTATTTT. This translates into CAITTGTKSTDTQYF.

The chain couples TRBV4-1 to TRBJ2-7; D may correspond to TRBD1 or TRBD2 (5 bases each). The CDR3 contains 19 residues. Trimming stripped 0 bases from V and 2 bases from J, with 23 bases between. Germline CDR1 MGHRA, CDR2 YSYEKL. The CDR3 protein is CASSQEGGRARLGAYEQYF. DNA for the CDR3: TGCGCCAGCAGCCAAGAGGGTGGAAGGGCAAGGTTGGGGGCCTACGAGCAGTACTTC.

The chain combines TRBV19 with TRBJ2-2, with 10 bases aligning to TRBD1. J lost 5 bases, V lost 6 bases, and 3 bases had no gene match. CDR3 length equals 14 residues. The V gene's germline CDR1 is LNHDA and CDR2 SQIVND (reference sequence). CDR3 residues: CASRDRGDTGELFF. DNA of the CDR3: TGTGCCAGTAGGGACAGGGGGGATACCGGGGAGCTGTTTTTT.

V is TRBV19 and J is TRBJ1-6, with a possible D match to TRBD1 (5 bases). The ends were cut back, 5 bases at V and 6 bases at J, with 11 bases in the middle. Germline V lookup: CDR1 LNHDA, CDR2 SQIVND (reference sequence). The CDR3 extends over 14 amino acids. DNA of the CDR3: TGTGCCAGTAGTTGGACTCAGGGTAATTCACCCCTCCACTTT. It yields the protein CASSWTQGNSPLHF.

V and J are TRBV11-3 and TRBJ2-5; D is ambiguous. With 2 bases removed from V and 5 bases from J, the gap between germline ends came to 9 bases. Germline V gene lookup returns CDR1 SGHNT and CDR2 YENEEA. This CDR3 comprises 13 residues. The CDR3 loop reads CASSLHYRETQYF. The CDR3 DNA sequence: TGTGCCAGCAGCTTACACTATAGGGAGACCCAGTACTTC.